The rows below give T cell receptor beta chains drawn from one sample of a study of blood T cell repertoires in COVID-19. TCRdb's copy holds only in-frame clones and misses some; the assay was immunoSEQ multiplex PCR. The table has 250,000 to 350,000 clones, about 88% seen once; the top ten hold 12%. Specimen: peripheral blood. The source is a woman aged 55-69 years with acute or convalescent COVID-19. The CDR3 runs from the conserved cysteine through the conserved F or W. Each record gives: clone size, CDR3 length, V gene, D gene, J gene, CDR3 DNA, CDR3 protein. A D gene is named only where the DNA matches it firmly. A clone size is listed for some rows: how often the clone was seen (once, few, many), or a class if it is expanded.

size: .
length: 19
V: TRBV5-1
D: TRBD2
J: TRBJ2-1
DNA: TGCGCCAGCAGCTTGTATCCCCTCTTGGTAGCGGGGTCCTACAATGAGCAGTTCTTC
CDR3: CASSLYPLLVAGSYNEQFF

size: .
length: 16
V: TRBV3-1/TRBV3-2
D: .
J: TRBJ2-1
DNA: TGTGCCAGCAGCCAAGATTCTGTCCCCTCCTACAATGAGCAGTTCTTC
CDR3: CASSQDSVPSYNEQFF

size: .
length: 16
V: TRBV15
D: TRBD2
J: TRBJ2-2
DNA: TGTGCCACCAGCAGAGCCGGCCTAGCGGGAGCCGGGGAGCTGTTTTTT
CDR3: CATSRAGLAGAGELFF

size: once
length: 12
V: TRBV29-1
D: .
J: TRBJ1-2
DNA: TGCAGCGTTGCCAAGGGGGTTGATGGCTACACCTTC
CDR3: CSVAKGVDGYTF

size: once
length: 15
V: TRBV11-2
D: .
J: TRBJ1-1
DNA: TGTGCCAGCAGCTTAGTTCCCGGCCCGGGGACTGAAGCTTTCTTT
CDR3: CASSLVPGPGTEAFF

size: once
length: 14
V: TRBV14
D: TRBD1
J: TRBJ1-1
DNA: TGTGCCAGCAGCCAGACAGGGTGGGACACTGAAGCTTTCTTT
CDR3: CASSQTGWDTEAFF

size: .
length: 16
V: TRBV16
D: .
J: TRBJ2-2
DNA: TGTGCCAGCAGCCCCTGGGAACAGGGACGGACCGGGGAGCTGTTTTTT
CDR3: CASSPWEQGRTGELFF

size: .
length: 14
V: TRBV6-5
D: TRBD1
J: TRBJ1-5
DNA: TGTGCCAGCAACAGGGGGGAGCCTGAACAGCCCCAGCATTTT
CDR3: CASNRGEPEQPQHF

size: few
length: 14
V: TRBV28
D: TRBD1
J: TRBJ1-2
DNA: TGTGCCAGCAGTCCAGGGGGACAGGGGGCTGGCTACACCTTC
CDR3: CASSPGGQGAGYTF

size: .
length: 16
V: TRBV14
D: .
J: TRBJ2-7
DNA: TGTGCCAGCAGCCAGGGGGGGGCAGGGAGCTCCTACGAGCAGTACTTC
CDR3: CASSQGGAGSSYEQYF

size: .
length: 16
V: TRBV5-6
D: .
J: TRBJ2-3
DNA: TGTGCCAGCAGCTCGCCGCTAGGCCCTGGCACAGATACGCAGTATTTT
CDR3: CASSSPLGPGTDTQYF

size: .
length: 16
V: TRBV5-4
D: TRBD1
J: TRBJ1-1
DNA: TGTGCCAGCAGCTTGGGATCTGGGGGACAGAGCACTGAAGCTTTCTTT
CDR3: CASSLGSGGQSTEAFF

size: few
length: 16
V: TRBV4-2
D: .
J: TRBJ1-5
DNA: TGTGCCAGCAGCCAAGAGGGAACAACAGGGAATCAGCCCCAGCATTTT
CDR3: CASSQEGTTGNQPQHF

size: once
length: 14
V: TRBV7-8
D: .
J: TRBJ2-7
DNA: TGTGCCAGCAGCTTAGCGCCGGTAACCTACGAGCAGTACTTC
CDR3: CASSLAPVTYEQYF